This TCR beta chain was recovered during a study of cytomegalovirus exposure and HLA in healthy donors. Primers included in the PCR were 60 Vbeta and 13 Jbeta primers. Only in-frame clones appear in the TCRdb table, and some are missing; sequencing was by immunoSEQ multiplex PCR. This table has about 180,000 clones, around three quarters appearing once. This CDR3 spans 14 amino acids. Germline CDR1 reads GTSNPN; CDR2 reads SVGIG (reference sequence). V was pared by 5 bases and J by 2 bases, with 10 bases between. Healthy bone marrow donors made up the donor group. These donors counted as nominally healthy when sampled, but unrecorded immune exposures were likely.

Input material: PBMCs. The origin of this receptor is a woman between 25 and 40 years old in good health and CMV-seronegative. The chain has TRBV30 and TRBJ2-6; no firm D call. The CDR3 region is CAWAYPPGANVLTF. The DNA of the CDR3 is TGTGCCTGGGCCTATCCCCCTGGGGCCAACGTCCTGACTTTC.